A selection of T cell receptor beta chains follows, all from one sample in a study of blood T cell repertoires in COVID-19. Clones were sequenced by immunoSEQ multiplex PCR, and TCRdb holds only the in-frame ones, with some missing. There are 250,000 or so clones in the sample; more than 70% occur only once, and about 2.3% lies in the top ten. The sequenced material came from PBMCs or T cells enriched from blood (not recorded which). Receptors were obtained from a woman aged 40 to 55 with acute COVID-19. The CDR3 runs from the conserved cysteine through the conserved F or W. A D gene is named only where the DNA matches it firmly. Some rows have no size entry. The others give once, few or many, or a class for an expanded clone.

j_call d_call v_call clone_size cdr3_aa cdr3_nt
TRBJ2-2 TRBD2 TRBV6-2/TRBV6-3 - CASSQTSGAGELFF TGTGCCAGCAGTCAGACTAGCGGGGCCGGGGAGCTGTTTTTT
TRBJ2-3 - TRBV24-1 - CATSQAGLPDTQYF TGTGCCACCAGTCAGGCAGGGCTCCCAGATACGCAGTATTTT
TRBJ2-1 - TRBV5-1 - CASSSGTRDRRFF TGCGCCAGCAGCTCGGGGACAAGGGATCGAAGGTTCTTC
TRBJ2-5 - TRBV7-2 - CASSQGFQETQYF TGTGCCAGCAGCCAGGGGTTCCAAGAGACCCAGTACTTC
TRBJ2-2 TRBD1 TRBV9 - CASTKRQGPNTGELFF TGTGCCAGCACGAAGAGACAGGGGCCGAACACCGGGGAGCTGTTTTTT
TRBJ1-1 TRBD1 TRBV18 - CASSPQQGWDTEAFF TGTGCCAGCTCACCCCAACAGGGGTGGGACACTGAAGCTTTCTTT
TRBJ1-3 TRBD1 TRBV19 - CASRPLDRGPGNTIYF TGTGCCAGTAGACCCCTCGACAGGGGGCCTGGAAACACCATATATTTT
TRBJ2-1 - TRBV4-2 - CASSQGVRTGTYNEQFF TGTGCCAGCAGCCAAGGAGTCCGGACGGGGACCTACAATGAGCAGTTCTTC
TRBJ1-5 - TRBV14 - CASSQVGGNQPQHF TGTGCCAGCAGCCAGGTGGGAGGCAATCAGCCCCAGCATTTT
TRBJ2-1 TRBD2 TRBV4-3 - CASSPAGGPYNEQFF TGCGCCAGCAGCCCAGCGGGAGGGCCATACAATGAGCAGTTCTTC
TRBJ2-1 TRBD2 TRBV13 - CASSLGGLAGNNEQFF TGTGCCAGCAGCTTAGGGGGACTAGCGGGGAACAATGAGCAGTTCTTC
TRBJ2-1 - TRBV19 - CASSQDRSSYNEQFF TGTGCCAGTAGTCAAGACAGGAGCTCCTACAATGAGCAGTTCTTC
TRBJ1-2 - TRBV6-5 few CASSYGEGIDGYTF TGTGCCAGCAGTTACGGGGAGGGAATCGACGGCTACACCTTC
TRBJ1-2 - TRBV6-5 - CASSSGQLGNYGYTF TGTGCCAGCAGCAGTGGACAGCTGGGAAACTATGGCTACACCTTC